This entry concerns a single TCR beta chain. Its antigen is currently unknown. The data belong to a study of siplizumab effects on memory and regulatory T cells. Trimming took 4 bases from V and 3 from J; bases not matched to a gene: 12. The CDR3 is 18 amino acids. The germline gives CDR1 SGHDT, CDR2 YYEEEE. Clones were read by immunoSEQ multiplex PCR, and TCRdb kept only the in-frame ones, dropping some. The sample contains over 100,000 clones, 92% of which appear only once. General study findings and limits: Alloreactive sequences traceable to unstimulated CD4+ memory cells declined significantly under siplizumab. In siplizumab conditions, mappable alloreactive CD4+ clones averaged about 69% Treg-derived, against around 30% in controls.

This rearrangement joins TRBV5-6 to TRBJ2-4; 11 bases are a match to TRBD2. This TCR was recovered from a human donor in good health. The specimen sequenced was Tregs sorted from blood. Here the CDR3 DNA reads TGTGCCAGCAGCGCCTATAGCGGGAGGGCGAAGGGCAAAAACATTCAGTACTTC. Amino acids: CASSAYSGRAKGKNIQYF.